These 5 T cell receptor beta chains share one sample of origin, sequenced in a study of CD8 T cells in ankylosing spondylitis. TCRdb re-called the 5' RACE reads with MiXCR, one entry per CDR3 protein. The sample records some 130,000 distinct CDR3 sequences, roughly 8.3% being singletons. The material sequenced was synovial fluid, either unsorted or a sorted T cell fraction (not recorded which). The receptors here all came from a male donor with ankylosing spondylitis.

In its sample, this clonotype was seen many times. The V call is TRBV20-1, the J call TRBJ2-1; D possibly corresponds to TRBD2 (5 bases). Trimming cost V 6 bases and J 6 bases, with 12 bases left between them. Germline CDR1 is DFQATT and CDR2 is SNEGSKA (reference sequence). There are 12 residues in the CDR3. The CDR3 sequence: CSAVGRGNEQFF. CDR3 in DNA: TGCAGTGCAGTTGGGAGAGGCAATGAGCAGTTCTTC.

The V gene is TRBV7-9, the J gene TRBJ2-7; D gene unclear. The CDR3 consists of 14 residues. Per the germline V gene, CDR1 is SEHNR and CDR2 is FQNEAQ (reference sequence). The V and J ends lost 3 bases and 0 bases respectively, with 9 bases between them. Written as DNA, the CDR3 is TGTGCCAGCAGCTTCGAGTACCCCTCCTACGAGCAGTACTTC. Translating it yields CASSFEYPSYEQYF.

This clonotype was recorded many times. The rearrangement joins TRBV20-1 to TRBJ2-3; a possible D gene is TRBD2 (6 bases). The CDR3 covers 16 residues. Trimming shortened V by 0 bases and J by 2 bases, and 15 bases separated the two germline ends. Germline values: CDR1 DFQATT, CDR2 SNEGSKA (reference sequence). CDR3 protein: CSARDLSGWVTDTQYF. The CDR3, as DNA: TGCAGTGCTAGAGACCTTAGCGGCTGGGTCACAGATACGCAGTATTTT.

The chain carries TRBV3-1 and TRBJ1-1; TRBD1 might be the D (6 bases). Germline CDR1 reads LGHDT; CDR2 reads YNNKEL (reference sequence). This CDR3 contains 15 residues. Trimming left V 2 bases short and J 4 bases short, with 14 bases between. This CDR3 is CASSQSGGGITEAFF. CDR3 nucleotides: TGTGCCAGCAGCCAAAGCGGGGGCGGGATCACTGAAGCTTTCTTT.

This clonotype has just a few counts. The V call is TRBV3-2, the J call TRBJ2-7; the table's D call TRBD1 went unverified against the DNA. TRBV3-2 has pseudogene status. This CDR3 region has 15 residues. The CDR3 DNA reads as TGTGCCAGCAGCCAGCTGGGGCACAGGGGTTACGAGCAGTACTTC. Translation: CASSQLGHRGYEQYF.